The entry that follows covers one TCR beta chain sequence. Its antigen is as yet unknown. The sample comes from a study of neoadjuvant nivolumab and ipilimumab in lung cancer. Overall study results and limits: TCR clonality did not significantly correlate with pathologic tumor regression. TCR richness and clonality were higher in tumors than adjacent uninvolved lung.

Germline V gene sequence: CDR1 KGHSH, CDR2 LQKENI. V dropped 8 bases and J dropped 4; count of bases not matched to a gene: 7. This CDR3 is built from 15 residues. The repertoire was sequenced with immunoSEQ multiplex PCR; TCRdb's copy has only in-frame clones and lacks some. The table has about 27,000 clones, roughly three quarters seen once. The receptor comes from an adult with non-small cell lung cancer. The starting material was tumor tissue, obtained after neoadjuvant nivolumab, alone or with ipilimumab, at or shortly before surgery. The V gene is TRBV18, the J gene TRBJ2-1, with 11 bases fitting TRBD2. The DNA of the CDR3 is TGTGCCAGCCAAGAAAGGACTAGCGGGTACAATGAGCAGTTCTTC. Protein product: CASQERTSGYNEQFF.